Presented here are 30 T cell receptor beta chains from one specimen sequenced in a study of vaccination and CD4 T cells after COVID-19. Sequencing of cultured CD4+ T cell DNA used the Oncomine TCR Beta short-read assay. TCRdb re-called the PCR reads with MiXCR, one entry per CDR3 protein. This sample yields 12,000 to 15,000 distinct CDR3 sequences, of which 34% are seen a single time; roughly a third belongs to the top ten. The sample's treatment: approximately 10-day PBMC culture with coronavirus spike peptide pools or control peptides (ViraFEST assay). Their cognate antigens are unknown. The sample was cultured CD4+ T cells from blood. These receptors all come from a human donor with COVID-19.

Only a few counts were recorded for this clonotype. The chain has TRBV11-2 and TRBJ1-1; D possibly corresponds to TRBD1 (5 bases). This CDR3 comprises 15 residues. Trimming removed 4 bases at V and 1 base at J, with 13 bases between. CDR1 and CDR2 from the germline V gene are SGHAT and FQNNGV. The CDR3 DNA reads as TGTGCCAGCAGCTCAGGGCTACAGTCGAACACTGAAGCTTTCTTT. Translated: CASSSGLQSNTEAFF.

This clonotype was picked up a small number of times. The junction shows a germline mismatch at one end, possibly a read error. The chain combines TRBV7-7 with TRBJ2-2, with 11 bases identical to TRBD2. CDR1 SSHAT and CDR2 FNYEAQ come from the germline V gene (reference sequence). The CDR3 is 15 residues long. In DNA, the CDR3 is TGTGCTAGCAGCCGTAGCGGGGGGGACACCGGGGAGCTGTTTTTT. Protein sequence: CASSRSGGDTGELFF.

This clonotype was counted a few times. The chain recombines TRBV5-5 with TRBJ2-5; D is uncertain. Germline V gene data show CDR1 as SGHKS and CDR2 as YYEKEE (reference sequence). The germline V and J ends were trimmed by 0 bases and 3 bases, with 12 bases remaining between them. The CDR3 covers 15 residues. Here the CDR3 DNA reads TGTGCCAGCAGCTTGGCCTCGGTGACCAAAGAGACCCAGTACTTC. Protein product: CASSLASVTKETQYF. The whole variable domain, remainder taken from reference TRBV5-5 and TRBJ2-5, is DAGVTQSPTHLIKTRGQQVTLRCSPISGHKSVSWYQQVLGQGPQFIFQYYEKEERGRGNFPDRFSARQFPNYSSELNVNALLLGDSALYLCASSLASVTKETQYFGPGTRLLVL.

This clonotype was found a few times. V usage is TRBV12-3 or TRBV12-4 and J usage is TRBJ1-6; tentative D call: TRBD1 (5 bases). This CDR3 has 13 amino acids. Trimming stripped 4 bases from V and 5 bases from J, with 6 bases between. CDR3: CASSSRDNSPLHF. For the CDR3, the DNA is TGTGCCAGCAGTTCCAGGGATAATTCACCCCTCCACTTT.

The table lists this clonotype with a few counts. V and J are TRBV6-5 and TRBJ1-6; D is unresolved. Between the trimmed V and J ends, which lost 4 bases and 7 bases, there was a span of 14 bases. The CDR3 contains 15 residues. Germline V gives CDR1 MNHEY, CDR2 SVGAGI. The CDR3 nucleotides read TGTGCCAGCAGTTTTGGGGAGTGGGAAAATTCACCCCTCCACTTT. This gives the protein CASSFGEWENSPLHF.

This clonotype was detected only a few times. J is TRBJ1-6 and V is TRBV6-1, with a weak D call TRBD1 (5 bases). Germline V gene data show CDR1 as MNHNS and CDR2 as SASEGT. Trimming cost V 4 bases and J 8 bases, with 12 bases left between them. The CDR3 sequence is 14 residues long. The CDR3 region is CASSGVPGDSPLHF. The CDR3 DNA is TGTGCCAGCAGTGGGGTTCCGGGGGATTCACCCCTCCACTTT.

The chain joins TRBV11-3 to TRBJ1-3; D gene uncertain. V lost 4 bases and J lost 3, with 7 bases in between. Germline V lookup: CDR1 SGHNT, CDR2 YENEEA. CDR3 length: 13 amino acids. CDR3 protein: CASSWADGNTIYF. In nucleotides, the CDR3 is TGTGCCAGCAGCTGGGCGGATGGAAACACCATATATTTT.

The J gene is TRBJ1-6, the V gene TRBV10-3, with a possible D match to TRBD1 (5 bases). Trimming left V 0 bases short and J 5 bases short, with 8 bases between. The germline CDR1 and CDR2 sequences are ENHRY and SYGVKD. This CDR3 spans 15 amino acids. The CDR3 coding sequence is TGTGCCATCAGTGAGTCGGCAGGGAATAATTCACCCCTCCACTTT. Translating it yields CAISESAGNNSPLHF.

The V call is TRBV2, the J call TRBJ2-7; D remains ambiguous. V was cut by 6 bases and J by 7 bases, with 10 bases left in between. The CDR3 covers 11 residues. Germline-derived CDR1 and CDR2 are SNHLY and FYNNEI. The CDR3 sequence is CASRSHLEQYF. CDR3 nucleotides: TGTGCCAGCAGGTCTCATTTAGAGCAGTACTTC.

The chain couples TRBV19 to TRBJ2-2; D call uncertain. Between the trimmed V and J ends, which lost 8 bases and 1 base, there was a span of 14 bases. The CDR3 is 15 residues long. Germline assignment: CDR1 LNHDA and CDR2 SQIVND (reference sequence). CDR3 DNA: TGTGCCAGTGGCAAGGAGAGGCTGAACACCGGGGAGCTGTTTTTT. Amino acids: CASGKERLNTGELFF. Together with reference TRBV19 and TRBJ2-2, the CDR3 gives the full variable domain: DGGITQSPKYLFRKEGQNVTLSCEQNLNHDAMYWYRQDPGQGLRLIYYSQIVNDFQKGDIAEGYSVSREKKESFPLTVTSAQKNPTAFYLCASGKERLNTGELFFGEGSRLTVL.

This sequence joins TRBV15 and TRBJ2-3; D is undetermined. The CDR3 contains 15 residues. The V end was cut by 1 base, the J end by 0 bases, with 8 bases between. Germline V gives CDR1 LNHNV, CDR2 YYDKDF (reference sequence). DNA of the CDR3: TGTGCCACCAGCAGAGGAGGTACTAGCACAGATACGCAGTATTTT. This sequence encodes CATSRGGTSTDTQYF.

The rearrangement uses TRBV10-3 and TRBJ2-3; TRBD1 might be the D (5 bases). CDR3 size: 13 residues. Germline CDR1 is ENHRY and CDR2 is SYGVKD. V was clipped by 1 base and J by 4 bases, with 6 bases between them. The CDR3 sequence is CAISELGPDTQYF. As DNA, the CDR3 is TGTGCCATCAGTGAGTTGGGGCCAGATACGCAGTATTTT.

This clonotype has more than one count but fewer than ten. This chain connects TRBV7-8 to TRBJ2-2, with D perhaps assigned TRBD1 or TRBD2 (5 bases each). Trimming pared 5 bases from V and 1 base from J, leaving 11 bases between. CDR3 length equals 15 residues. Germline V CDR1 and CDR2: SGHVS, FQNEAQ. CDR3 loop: CASSPGTVNTGELFF. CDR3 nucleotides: TGTGCCAGCAGCCCGGGGACGGTGAACACCGGGGAGCTGTTTTTT. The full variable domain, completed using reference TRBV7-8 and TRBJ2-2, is GAGVSQSPRYKVAKRGQDVALRCDPISGHVSLFWYQQALGQGPEFLTYFQNEAQLDKSGLPSDRFFAERPEGSVSTLKIQRTQQEDSAVYLCASSPGTVNTGELFFGEGSRLTVL.

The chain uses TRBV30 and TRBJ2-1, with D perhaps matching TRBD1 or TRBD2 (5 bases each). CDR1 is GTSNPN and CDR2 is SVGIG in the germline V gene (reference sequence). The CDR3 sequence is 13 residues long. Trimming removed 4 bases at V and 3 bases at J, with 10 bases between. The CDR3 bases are TGTGCCTGGACACGGGGCCTCTACAATGAGCAGTTCTTC. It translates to CAWTRGLYNEQFF.

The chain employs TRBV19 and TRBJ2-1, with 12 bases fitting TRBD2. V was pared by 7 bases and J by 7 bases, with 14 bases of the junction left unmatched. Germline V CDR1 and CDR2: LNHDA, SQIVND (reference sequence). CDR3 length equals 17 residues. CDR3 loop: CASTLRRTSGVGNEQFF. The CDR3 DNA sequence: TGTGCCAGTACCCTACGGAGGACTAGCGGGGTTGGAAATGAGCAGTTCTTC.

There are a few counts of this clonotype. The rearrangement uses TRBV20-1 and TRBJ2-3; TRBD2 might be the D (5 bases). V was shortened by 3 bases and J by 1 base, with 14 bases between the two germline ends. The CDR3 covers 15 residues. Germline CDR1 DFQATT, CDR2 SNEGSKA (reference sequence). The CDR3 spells CSASRTGEGTDTQYF. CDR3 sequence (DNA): TGCAGTGCTAGCCGAACCGGGGAAGGCACAGATACGCAGTATTTT.

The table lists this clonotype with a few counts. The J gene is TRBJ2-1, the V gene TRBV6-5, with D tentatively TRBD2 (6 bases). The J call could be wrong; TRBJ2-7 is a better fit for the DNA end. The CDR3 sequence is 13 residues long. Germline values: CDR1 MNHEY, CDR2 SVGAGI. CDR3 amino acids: CASSSWRGYEQYF. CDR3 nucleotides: TGTGCCAGCAGTTCCTGGAGGGGTTACGAGCAGTACTTC.

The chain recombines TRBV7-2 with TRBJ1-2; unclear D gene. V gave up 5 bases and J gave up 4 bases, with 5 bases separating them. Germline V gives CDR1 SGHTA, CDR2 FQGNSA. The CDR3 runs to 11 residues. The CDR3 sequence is CASSRAYGYTF. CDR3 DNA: TGTGCCAGCAGCAGAGCCTATGGCTACACCTTC.

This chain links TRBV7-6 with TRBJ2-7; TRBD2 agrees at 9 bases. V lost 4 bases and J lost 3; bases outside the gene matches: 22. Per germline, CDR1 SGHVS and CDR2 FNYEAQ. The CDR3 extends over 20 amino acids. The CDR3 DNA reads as TGTGCCAGCAGCTCCGAAGCCAACCGTACCAGGGGGACTAGCATCTACGAGCAGTACTTC. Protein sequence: CASSSEANRTRGTSIYEQYF.

CDR3 residues: CAWSVGGAYMNTEAFF. For the CDR3, the DNA is TGTGCCTGGAGTGTAGGTGGGGCCTACATGAACACTGAAGCTTTCTTT. The chain joins TRBV30 to TRBJ1-1; perhaps TRBD1 as D (5 bases). This CDR3 contains 16 residues. Germline assignment: CDR1 GTSNPN and CDR2 SVGIG (reference sequence). V was clipped by 0 bases and J by 0 bases, with 14 bases between them.

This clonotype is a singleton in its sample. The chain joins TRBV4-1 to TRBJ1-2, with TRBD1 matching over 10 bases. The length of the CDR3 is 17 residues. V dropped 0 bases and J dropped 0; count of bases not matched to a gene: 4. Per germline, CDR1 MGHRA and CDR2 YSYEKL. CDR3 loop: CASSQEGGTGANYGYTF. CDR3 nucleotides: TGCGCCAGCAGCCAAGAAGGCGGGACAGGGGCTAACTATGGCTACACCTTC.

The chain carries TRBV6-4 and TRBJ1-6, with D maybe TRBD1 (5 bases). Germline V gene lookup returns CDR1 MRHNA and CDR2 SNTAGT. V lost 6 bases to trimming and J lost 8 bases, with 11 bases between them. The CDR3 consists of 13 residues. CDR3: CASSGETDSPLHF. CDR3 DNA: TGTGCCAGCAGCGGAGAGACAGATTCACCCCTCCACTTT.

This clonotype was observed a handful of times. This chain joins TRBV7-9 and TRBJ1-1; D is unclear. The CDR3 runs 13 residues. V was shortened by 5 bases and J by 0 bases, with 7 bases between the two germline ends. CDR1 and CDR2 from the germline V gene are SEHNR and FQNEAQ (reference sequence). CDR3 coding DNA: TGTGCCAGCAGCCCTGACATGAACACTGAAGCTTTCTTT. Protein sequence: CASSPDMNTEAFF.

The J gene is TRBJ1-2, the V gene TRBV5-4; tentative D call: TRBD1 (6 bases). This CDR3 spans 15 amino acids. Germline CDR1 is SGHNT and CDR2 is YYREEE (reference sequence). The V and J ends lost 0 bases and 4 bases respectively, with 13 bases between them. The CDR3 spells CASSLGGGGSYGYTF. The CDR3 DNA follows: TGTGCCAGCAGCTTGGGTGGGGGGGGCAGCTATGGCTACACCTTC.

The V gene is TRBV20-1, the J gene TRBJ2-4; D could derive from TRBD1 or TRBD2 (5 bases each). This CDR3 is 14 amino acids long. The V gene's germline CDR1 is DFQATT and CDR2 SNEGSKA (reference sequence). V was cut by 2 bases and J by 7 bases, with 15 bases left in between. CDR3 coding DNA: TGCAGTGCTAGAACCCCACGTCGGGGCAACATTCAGTACTTC. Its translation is CSARTPRRGNIQYF.

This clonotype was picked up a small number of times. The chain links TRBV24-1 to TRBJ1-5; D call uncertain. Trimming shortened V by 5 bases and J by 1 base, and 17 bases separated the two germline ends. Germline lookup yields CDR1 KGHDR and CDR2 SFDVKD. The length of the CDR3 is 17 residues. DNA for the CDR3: TGTGCCACCAGTGCCGGAGGTGGGGTTTGGAGCAATCAGCCCCAGCATTTT. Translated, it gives CATSAGGGVWSNQPQHF.

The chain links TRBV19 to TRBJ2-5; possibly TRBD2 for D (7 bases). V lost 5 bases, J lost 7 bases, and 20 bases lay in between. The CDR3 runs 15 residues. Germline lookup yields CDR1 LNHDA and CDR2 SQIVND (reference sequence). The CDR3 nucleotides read TGTGCCAGTAGTTCATATGGGGGGGGCGCATGGACCCAGTACTTC. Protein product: CASSSYGGGAWTQYF.

CDR3 in DNA: TGTGCCAGCAGTAAAAAAAGTGAAGCTTTCTTT. It encodes CASSKKSEAFF. The genes are TRBV7-9 and TRBJ1-1; unclear D gene. The germline CDR1 and CDR2 sequences are SEHNR and FQNEAQ (reference sequence). The CDR3 is 11 residues long. V lost 6 bases, J lost 7 bases, and 9 bases lay in between.

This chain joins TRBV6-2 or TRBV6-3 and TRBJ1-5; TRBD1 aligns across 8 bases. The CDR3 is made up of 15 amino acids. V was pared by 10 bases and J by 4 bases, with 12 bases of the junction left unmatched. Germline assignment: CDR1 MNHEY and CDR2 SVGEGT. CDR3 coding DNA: TGTGCCACCACTTCAGGGGGCAAGGGGAATCAGCCCCAGCATTTT. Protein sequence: CATTSGGKGNQPQHF.

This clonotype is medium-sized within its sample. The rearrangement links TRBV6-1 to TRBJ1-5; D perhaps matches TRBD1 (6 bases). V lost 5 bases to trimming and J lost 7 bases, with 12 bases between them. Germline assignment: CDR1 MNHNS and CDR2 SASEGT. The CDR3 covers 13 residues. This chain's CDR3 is CASSTAGVQPQHF. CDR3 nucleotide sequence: TGTGCCAGCAGTACTGCAGGGGTGCAGCCCCAGCATTTT.